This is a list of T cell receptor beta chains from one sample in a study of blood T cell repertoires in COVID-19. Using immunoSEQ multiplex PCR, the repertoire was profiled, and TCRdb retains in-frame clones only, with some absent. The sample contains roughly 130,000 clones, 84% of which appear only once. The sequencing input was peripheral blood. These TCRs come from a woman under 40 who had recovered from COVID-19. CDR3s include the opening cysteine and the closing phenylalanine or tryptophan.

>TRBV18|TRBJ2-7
CASSLRTSGNYEQYF
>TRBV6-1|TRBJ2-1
CASSELAGDYNEQFF
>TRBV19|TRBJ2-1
CASSKTSSYNEQFF
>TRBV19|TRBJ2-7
CASSVTSGDYYEQYF
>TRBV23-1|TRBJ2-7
CASSQGPVQGSPSYEQYF
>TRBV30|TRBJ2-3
CAWGTGDTQYF
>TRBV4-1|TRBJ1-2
CASSLYPGQANYGYTF
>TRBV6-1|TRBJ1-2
CASSEARGILGYTF
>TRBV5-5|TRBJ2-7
CASSNSGGPYEQYF
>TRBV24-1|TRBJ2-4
CATSDLQARRSLLAKNIQYF
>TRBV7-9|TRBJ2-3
CASSLGISTDTQYF
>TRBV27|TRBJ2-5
CASSLSRTSGSPREETQYF
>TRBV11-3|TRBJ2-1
CASSLAGTGIYNEQFF
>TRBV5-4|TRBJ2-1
CASSLRALAGVENEQFF
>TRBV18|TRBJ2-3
CASLKGTGHTDTQYF
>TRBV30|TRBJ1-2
CAWRLTSPFYGYTF
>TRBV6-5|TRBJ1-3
CASCKHSSGNTIYF
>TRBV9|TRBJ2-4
CASSAHRAGEAKNIQYF
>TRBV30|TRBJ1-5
CAWSHGQGQPQHF
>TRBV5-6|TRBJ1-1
CASSLGSRRLNTEAFF
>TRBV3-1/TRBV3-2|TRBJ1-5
CASSQQGSNQPQHF